Listed here is a single TCR beta chain. Antigen: not known. The CDR3 length is 14 residues. The germline gives CDR1 GTSNPN, CDR2 SVGIG (reference sequence). V lost 1 base to trimming and J lost 6 bases, with 13 bases between them. This entry belongs to a study of T cell responses to AZD1222 COVID-19 vaccine. Study-wide points: Nearly half of the spike-specific TCRs reportedly recognize variant regions that carry no mutations.

Profiling relied on immunoSEQ multiplex PCR, and the TCRdb table lists in-frame clones only, not all of them. The data show about 84,000 clones, roughly 85% seen once. This TCR was sampled from an adult in good health. The specimen comprised peripheral blood, sampled on day 0 of AZD1222 vaccination. This chain links TRBV30 with TRBJ1-5; D unresolved. The CDR3 DNA follows: TGTGCCTGGAGTGAGGCCCTTTGGGGTCAGCCCCAGCATTTT. It translates to CAWSEALWGQPQHF.